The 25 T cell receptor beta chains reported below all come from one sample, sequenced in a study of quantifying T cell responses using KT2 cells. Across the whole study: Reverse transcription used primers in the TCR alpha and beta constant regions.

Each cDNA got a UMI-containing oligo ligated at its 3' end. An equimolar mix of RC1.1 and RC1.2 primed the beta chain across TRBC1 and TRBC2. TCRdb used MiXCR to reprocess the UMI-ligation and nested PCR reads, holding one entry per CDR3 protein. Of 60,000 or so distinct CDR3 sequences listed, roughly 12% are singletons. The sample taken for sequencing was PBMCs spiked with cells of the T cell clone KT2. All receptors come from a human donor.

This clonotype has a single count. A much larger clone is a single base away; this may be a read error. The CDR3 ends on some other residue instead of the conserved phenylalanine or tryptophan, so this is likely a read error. CDR3 coding DNA: TGTGCCAGCAGCTTAGGACAGAACAATGAGCAGTTCTTA. It encodes CASSLGQNNEQFL. V gene TRBV7-6 combines with J gene TRBJ2-1; the D gene is possibly TRBD1 (5 bases). Germline lookup yields CDR1 SGHVS and CDR2 FNYEAQ. Trimming removed 1 base at V and 5 bases at J, with 6 bases between. This CDR3 contains 13 residues.

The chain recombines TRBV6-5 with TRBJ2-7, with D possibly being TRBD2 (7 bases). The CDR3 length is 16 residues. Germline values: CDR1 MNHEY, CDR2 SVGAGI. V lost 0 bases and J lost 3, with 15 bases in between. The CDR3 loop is CASSYSSARGGYEQYF. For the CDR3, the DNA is TGTGCCAGCAGTTACTCATCGGCAAGGGGGGGCTACGAGCAGTACTTC.

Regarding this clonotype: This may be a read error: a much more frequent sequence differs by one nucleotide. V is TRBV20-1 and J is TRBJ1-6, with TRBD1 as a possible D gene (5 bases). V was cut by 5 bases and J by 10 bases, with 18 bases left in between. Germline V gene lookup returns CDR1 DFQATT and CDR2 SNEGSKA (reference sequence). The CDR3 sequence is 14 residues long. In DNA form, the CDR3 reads TGCAGTGCTTCAAGACAGTCCAGCGGCTCACCCCTCCACTTT. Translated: CSASRQSSGSPLHF.

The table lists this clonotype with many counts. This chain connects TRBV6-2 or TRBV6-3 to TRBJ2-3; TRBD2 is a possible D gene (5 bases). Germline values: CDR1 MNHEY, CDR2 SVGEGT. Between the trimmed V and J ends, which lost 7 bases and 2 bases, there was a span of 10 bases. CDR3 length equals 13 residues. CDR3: CASTRRITDTQYF. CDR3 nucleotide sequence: TGTGCCAGCACCCGGAGGATCACAGATACGCAGTATTTT.

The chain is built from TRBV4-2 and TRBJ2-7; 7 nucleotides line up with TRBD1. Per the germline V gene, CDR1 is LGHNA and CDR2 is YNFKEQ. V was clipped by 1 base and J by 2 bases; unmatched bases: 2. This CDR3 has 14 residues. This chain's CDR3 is CASSQGQGAYEQYF. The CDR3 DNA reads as TGTGCCAGCAGCCAAGGACAGGGAGCCTACGAGCAGTACTTC.

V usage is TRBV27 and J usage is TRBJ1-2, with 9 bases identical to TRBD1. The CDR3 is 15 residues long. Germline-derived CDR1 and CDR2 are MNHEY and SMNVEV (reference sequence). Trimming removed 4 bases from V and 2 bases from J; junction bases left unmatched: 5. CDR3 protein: CASSSLDRGNYGYTF. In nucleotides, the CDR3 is TGTGCCAGCAGTTCTCTCGACAGGGGGAACTATGGCTACACCTTC.

The chain's CDR3 is CASSKFRGLKDTEAFF. CDR3 nucleotide sequence: TGTGCCAGCAGCAAATTCCGAGGTTTAAAGGACACTGAAGCTTTCTTT. The gene calls are TRBV21-1 and TRBJ1-1. TRBV21-1 is assigned pseudogene status. This CDR3 region has 16 residues.

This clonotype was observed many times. For the CDR3, the DNA is TGTGCCAGCAGTTACCGGGCGGAAAGCACAGATACGCAGTATTTT. Protein product: CASSYRAESTDTQYF. V is TRBV6-5 and J is TRBJ2-3; D not certain. Between the trimmed V and J ends, which lost 2 bases and 0 bases, there was a span of 9 bases. In germline, CDR1 is MNHEY, CDR2 SVGAGI. The CDR3 sequence is 15 residues long.

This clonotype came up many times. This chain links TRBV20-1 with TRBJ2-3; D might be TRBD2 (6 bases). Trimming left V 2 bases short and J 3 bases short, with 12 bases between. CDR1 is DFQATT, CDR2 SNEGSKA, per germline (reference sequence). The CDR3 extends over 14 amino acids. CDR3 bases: TGCAGTGCTAGACGCGGGGCCGGGACAGATACGCAGTATTTT. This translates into CSARRGAGTDTQYF.

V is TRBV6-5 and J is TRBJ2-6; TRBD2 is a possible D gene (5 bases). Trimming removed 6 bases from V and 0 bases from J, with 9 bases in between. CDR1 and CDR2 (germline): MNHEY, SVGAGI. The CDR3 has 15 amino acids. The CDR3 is CASSRGGSGANVLTF. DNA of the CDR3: TGTGCCAGCAGCCGAGGAGGCTCTGGGGCCAACGTCCTGACTTTC.

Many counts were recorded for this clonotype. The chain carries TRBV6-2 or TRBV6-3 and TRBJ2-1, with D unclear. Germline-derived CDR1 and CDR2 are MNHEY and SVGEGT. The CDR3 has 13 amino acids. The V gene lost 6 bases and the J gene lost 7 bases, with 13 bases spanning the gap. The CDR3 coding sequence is TGTGCCAGCAGCCGTTCGGACCGGAATGAGCAGTTCTTC. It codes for CASSRSDRNEQFF.

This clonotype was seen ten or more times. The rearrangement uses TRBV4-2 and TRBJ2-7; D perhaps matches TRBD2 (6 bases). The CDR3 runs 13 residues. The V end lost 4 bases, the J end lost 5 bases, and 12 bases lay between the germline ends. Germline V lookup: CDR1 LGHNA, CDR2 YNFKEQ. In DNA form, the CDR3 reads TGTGCCAGCAGCCCCCGGGAGCCGAACGAGCAGTACTTC. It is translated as CASSPREPNEQYF.

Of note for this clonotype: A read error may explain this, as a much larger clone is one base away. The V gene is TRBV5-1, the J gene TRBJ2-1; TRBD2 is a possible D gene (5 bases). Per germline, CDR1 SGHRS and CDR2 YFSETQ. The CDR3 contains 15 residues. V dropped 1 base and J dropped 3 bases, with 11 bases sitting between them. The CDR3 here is CASSLSGIGYNEQFF. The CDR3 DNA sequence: TGCGCCAGCAGCTTGTCCGGGATCGGCTACAATGAGCAGTTCTTC.

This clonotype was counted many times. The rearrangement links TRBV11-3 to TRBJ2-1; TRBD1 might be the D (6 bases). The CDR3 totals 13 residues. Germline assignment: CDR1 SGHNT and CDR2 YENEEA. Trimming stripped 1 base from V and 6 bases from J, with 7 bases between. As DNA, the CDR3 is TGTGCCAGCAGCTTAGGAGGGGGCAATGAGCAGTTCTTC. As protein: CASSLGGGNEQFF.

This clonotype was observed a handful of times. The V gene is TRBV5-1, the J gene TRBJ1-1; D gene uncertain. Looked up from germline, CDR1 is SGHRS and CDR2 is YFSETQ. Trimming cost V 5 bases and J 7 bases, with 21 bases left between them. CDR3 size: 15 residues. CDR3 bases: TGCGCCAGCAGGGACTTACTCGGGAAACTCGGTGAAGCTTTCTTT. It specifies CASRDLLGKLGEAFF. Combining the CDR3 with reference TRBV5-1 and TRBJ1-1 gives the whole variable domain KAGVTQTPRYLIKTRGQQVTLSCSPISGHRSVSWYQQTPGQGLQFLFEYFSETQRNKGNFPGRFSGRQFSNSRSEMNVSTLELGDSALYLCASRDLLGKLGEAFFGQGTRLTVV.

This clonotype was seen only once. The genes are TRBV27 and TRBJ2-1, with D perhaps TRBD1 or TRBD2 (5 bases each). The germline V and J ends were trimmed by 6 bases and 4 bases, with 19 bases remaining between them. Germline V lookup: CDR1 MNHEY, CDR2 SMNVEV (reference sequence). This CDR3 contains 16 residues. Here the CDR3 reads CASSPGGGLNYNEQFF. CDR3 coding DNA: TGTGCCAGCAGCCCCGGTGGGGGATTAAATTACAATGAGCAGTTCTTC.

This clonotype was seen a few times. As DNA, the CDR3 is TGTGCCAGCAGACTCCGGGACAGGGGAAATGAGCAGTTCTTC. Translation gives CASRLRDRGNEQFF. J is TRBJ2-1 and V is TRBV7-9, with 10 positions matching TRBD1. Germline CDR1 reads SEHNR; CDR2 reads FQNEAQ (reference sequence). V shed 6 bases, J shed 7 bases, and the junction held 6 bases outside the gene matches. The CDR3 consists of 14 residues. The full variable domain, completed using reference TRBV7-9 and TRBJ2-1, is DTGVSQNPRHKITKRGQNVTFRCDPISEHNRLYWYRQTLGQGPEFLTYFQNEAQLEKSRLLSDRFSAERPKGSFSTLEIQRTEQGDSAMYLCASRLRDRGNEQFFGPGTRLTVL.

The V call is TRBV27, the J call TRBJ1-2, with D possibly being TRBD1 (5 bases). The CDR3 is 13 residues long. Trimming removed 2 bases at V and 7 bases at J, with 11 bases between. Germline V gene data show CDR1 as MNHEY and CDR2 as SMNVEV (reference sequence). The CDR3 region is CASSLTGLSGYTF. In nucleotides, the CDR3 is TGTGCCAGCAGTTTAACAGGTTTGAGTGGCTACACCTTC.

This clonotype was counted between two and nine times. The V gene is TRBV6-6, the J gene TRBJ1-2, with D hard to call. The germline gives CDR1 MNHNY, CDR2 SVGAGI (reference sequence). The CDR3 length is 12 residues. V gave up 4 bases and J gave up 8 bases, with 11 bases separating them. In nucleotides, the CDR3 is TGTGCCAGCAGTTTGATAGGGCAGGGCTACACCTTC. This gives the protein CASSLIGQGYTF.

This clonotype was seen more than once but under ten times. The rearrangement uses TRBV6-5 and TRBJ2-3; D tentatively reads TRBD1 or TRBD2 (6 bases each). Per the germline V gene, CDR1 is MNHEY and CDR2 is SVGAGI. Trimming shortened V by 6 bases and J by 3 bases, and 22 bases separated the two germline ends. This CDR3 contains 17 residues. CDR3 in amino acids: CASSPRGPGAWTDTQYF. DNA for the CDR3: TGTGCCAGCAGCCCCCGGGGGCCGGGGGCTTGGACAGATACGCAGTATTTT.

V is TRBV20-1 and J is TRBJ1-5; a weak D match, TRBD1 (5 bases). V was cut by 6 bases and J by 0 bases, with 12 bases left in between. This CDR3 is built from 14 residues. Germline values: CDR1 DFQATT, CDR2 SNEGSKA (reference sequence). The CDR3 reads CSATGGYSNQPQHF. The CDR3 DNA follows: TGCAGTGCCACCGGGGGGTATAGCAATCAGCCCCAGCATTTT.

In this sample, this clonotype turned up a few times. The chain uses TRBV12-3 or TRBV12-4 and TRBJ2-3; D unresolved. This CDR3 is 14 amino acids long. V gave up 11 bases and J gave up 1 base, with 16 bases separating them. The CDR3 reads CASSLSGGTDTQYF. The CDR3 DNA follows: TGTGCCTCCTCCTTGTCAGGCGGCACAGATACGCAGTATTTT.

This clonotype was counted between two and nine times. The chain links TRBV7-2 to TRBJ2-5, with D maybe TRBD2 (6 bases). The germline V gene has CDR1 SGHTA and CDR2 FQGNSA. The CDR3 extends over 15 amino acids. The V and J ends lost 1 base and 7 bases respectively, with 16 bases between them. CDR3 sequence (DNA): TGTGCCAGCAGCTTAGTGCGGAGGGTGGAGGGGACCCAGTACTTC. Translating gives CASSLVRRVEGTQYF.

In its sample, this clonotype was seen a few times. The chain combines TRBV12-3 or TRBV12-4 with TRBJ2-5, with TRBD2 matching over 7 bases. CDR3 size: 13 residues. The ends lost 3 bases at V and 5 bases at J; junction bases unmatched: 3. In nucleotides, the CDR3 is TGTGCCAGCAGTTTGGCGGGAGCTGAGACCCAGTACTTC. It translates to CASSLAGAETQYF.

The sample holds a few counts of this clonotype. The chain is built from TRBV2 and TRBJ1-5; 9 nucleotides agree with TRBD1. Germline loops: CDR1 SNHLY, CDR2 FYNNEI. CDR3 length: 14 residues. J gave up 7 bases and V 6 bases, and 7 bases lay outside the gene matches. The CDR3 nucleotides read TGTGCCAGCAGCGGCACAGGGGGCCGGCAGCCCCAGCATTTT. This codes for CASSGTGGRQPQHF. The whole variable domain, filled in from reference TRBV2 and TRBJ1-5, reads EPEVTQTPSHQVTQMGQEVILRCVPISNHLYFYWYRQILGQKVEFLVSFYNNEISEKSEIFDDQFSVERPDGSNFTLKIRSTKLEDSAMYFCASSGTGGRQPQHFGDGTRLSIL.